The 4 T cell receptor beta chains below all came from one sample that was sequenced in a study of shared clonotypes between healthy human individuals. TCRdb keeps only in-frame clones here, not all; method: immunoSEQ multiplex PCR. The sample lists some 510,000 clones, around 74% occurring once. The sequenced sample was PBMCs. The receptors derive from a woman between 40 and 50 years old in good health. Some clones in this sample may be carry-over from other donors' samples.

CDR3 sequence: CASSPGWGATNEKLFF. CDR3 sequence (DNA): TGTGCCAGCAGCCCTGGTTGGGGTGCAACTAATGAAAAACTGTTTTTT. The chain couples TRBV9 to TRBJ1-4, with no clear D. The CDR3 contains 16 residues. V lost 4 bases and J 0 bases, leaving 13 bases between the germline ends. Germline V gene sequence: CDR1 SGDLS, CDR2 YYNGEE.

V gene TRBV7-9 combines with J gene TRBJ2-6, with D unresolved. This CDR3 contains 16 residues. V lost 2 bases and J 2 bases, leaving 10 bases between the germline ends. Germline CDR1 and CDR2: SEHNR and FQNEAQ (reference sequence). The CDR3 protein is CASSLPGLPGANVLTF. CDR3 DNA: TGTGCCAGCAGCTTACCCGGTCTACCTGGGGCCAACGTCCTGACTTTC.

DNA for the CDR3: TGCGCCAGCACCTCGACTACGTTAACGGACACCGGGGAGCTGTTTTTT. Protein: CASTSTTLTDTGELFF. The chain combines TRBV5-1 with TRBJ2-2; TRBD2 might be the D (5 bases). CDR3 size: 16 residues. CDR1 and CDR2 from the germline V gene are SGHRS and YFSETQ. Trimming stripped 6 bases from V and 3 bases from J, with 18 bases between.

This sequence joins TRBV10-3 and TRBJ2-7, with 11 bases identical to TRBD2. Germline V gives CDR1 ENHRY, CDR2 SYGVKD. Trimming removed 0 bases from V and 4 bases from J; junction bases left unmatched: 8. This CDR3 spans 17 amino acids. DNA for the CDR3: TGTGCCATCAGTGAGTCGATAACTAGCGGGAGCCTGTACGAGCAGTACTTC. Its protein is CAISESITSGSLYEQYF.